This record looks at one T cell receptor beta chain sequence and its context. Its specificity is not known. The record originates from a study of molecular identifiers for immune sequencing clone quantification. Study results and caveats: For effector cells, clones above 20 RNA copies held over 98% of molecules; for naive cells, under 1%. Spiked Jurkat TCR RNA equivalent to one cell reportedly surfaced among 900,000 to 1,000,000 naive cells.

TCRdb reanalysed the PCR reads using MiXCR and keeps one entry per CDR3 protein. Altogether under 650,000 distinct CDR3 sequences are present, just under 20% being singletons, with the ten largest covering under 0.95%. Using a CD8+CD4-CCR7+CD45RA+ phenotype, naive CD8 T cells were sorted. The germline V gene encodes CDR1 SQVTM and CDR2 ANQGSEA. The V gene lost 4 bases and the J gene lost 1 base, with 16 bases spanning the gap. CDR3 length: 15 residues. The chain recombines TRBV29-1 with TRBJ1-1; D is perhaps TRBD1 (5 bases). This clonotype was obtained from a human donor in good health. Some libraries in this study had Jurkat cell RNA spiked in. The sequencing sample was made of naive CD8+ T cells from blood, with Jurkat cell RNA spiked in. Subset: FACS-sorted CD8+CD4-CCR7+CD45RA+ naive T cells. The CDR3 loop reads CSVGGGNIPNTEAFF. DNA for the CDR3: TGCAGCGTTGGGGGGGGGAATATACCGAACACTGAAGCTTTCTTT.